These 14 T cell receptor beta chains originate from one sample sequenced in a study of T cell responses to AZD1222 COVID-19 vaccine. Produced via immunoSEQ multiplex PCR; TCRdb's table is partial and in-frame only. The table records about 120,000 clones, roughly 84% of them present only once. The starting material was peripheral blood, obtained on day 0 of AZD1222 vaccination. These receptors came from an adult in good health.

The chain recombines TRBV11-3 with TRBJ2-7; D call uncertain. Germline-derived CDR1 and CDR2 are SGHNT and YENEEA. Trimming cost V 2 bases and J 0 bases, with 8 bases left between them. The CDR3 loop spans 14 amino acids. The CDR3 nucleotides are TGTGCCAGCAGCTTATTCCCAGACTCCTACGAGCAGTACTTC. Amino acid sequence: CASSLFPDSYEQYF. Full variable domain (rest looked up from reference TRBV11-3 and TRBJ2-7): EAGVVQSPRYKIIEKKQPVAFWCNPISGHNTLYWYLQNLGQGPELLIRYENEEAVDDSQLPKDRFSAERLKGVDSTLKIQPAELGDSAVYLCASSLFPDSYEQYFGPGTRLTVT.

The chain uses TRBV6-5 and TRBJ1-1; TRBD1 agrees at 7 bases. J lost 1 base, V lost 10 bases, and 3 bases had no gene match. Germline V gives CDR1 MNHEY, CDR2 SVGAGI. The CDR3 sequence is 12 residues long. The CDR3 sequence: CATYRGNTEAFF. The CDR3 coding sequence is TGTGCCACATACAGGGGGAACACTGAAGCTTTCTTT.

The chain is built from TRBV9 and TRBJ2-4, with 9 bases identical to TRBD1. Germline V gene sequence: CDR1 SGDLS, CDR2 YYNGEE. With V trimmed by 3 bases and J by 8 bases, 3 bases remained unmatched. The CDR3 runs to 13 residues. CDR3 coding DNA: TGTGCCAGCAGCGGGACAGGGGCTGACATTCAGTACTTC. This translates into CASSGTGADIQYF. Combining the CDR3 with reference TRBV9 and TRBJ2-4 gives the whole variable domain DSGVTQTPKHLITATGQRVTLRCSPRSGDLSVYWYQQSLDQGLQFLIQYYNGEERAKGNILERFSAQQFPDLHSELNLSSLELGDSALYFCASSGTGADIQYFGAGTRLSVL.

The chain joins TRBV19 to TRBJ1-6, with TRBD1 as a possible D gene (5 bases). Germline V lookup: CDR1 LNHDA, CDR2 SQIVND (reference sequence). Trimming took off 1 base at V and 7 bases at J, with 8 bases between the two ends. The CDR3 has 14 residues. CDR3 loop: CASSIGGGNSPLHF. Here the CDR3 DNA reads TGTGCCAGTAGTATAGGGGGGGGAAATTCACCCCTCCACTTT.

The chain couples TRBV20-1 to TRBJ2-7; D is perhaps TRBD1 (6 bases). The V gene's germline CDR1 is DFQATT and CDR2 SNEGSKA (reference sequence). Trimming left V 6 bases short and J 4 bases short, with 10 bases between. CDR3 length: 11 amino acids. DNA of the CDR3: TGCAGTGCCCTCAGGGGTTACGAGCAGTACTTC. Its protein product is CSALRGYEQYF.

The chain combines TRBV12-3 or TRBV12-4 with TRBJ1-5; D possibly corresponds to TRBD1 (5 bases). The CDR3 is made up of 13 amino acids. V was shortened by 5 bases and J by 4 bases, with 9 bases between the two germline ends. CDR3 nucleotides: TGTGCCAGCAGTCGGACAACTAATCAGCCCCAGCATTTT. It yields the protein CASSRTTNQPQHF.

This sequence joins TRBV6-1 and TRBJ1-2; D possibly corresponds to TRBD1 (5 bases). CDR3 size: 13 residues. CDR1 and CDR2 from the germline V gene are MNHNS and SASEGT. V was shortened by 3 bases and J by 3 bases, with 8 bases between the two germline ends. DNA of the CDR3: TGTGCCAGCAGTGAGAGCAGGGACTATGGCTACACCTTC. Translation gives CASSESRDYGYTF.

The chain joins TRBV4-3 to TRBJ2-3, with 12 bases aligning to TRBD2. J lost 3 bases, V lost 0 bases, and 10 bases had no gene match. The CDR3 contains 19 residues. Germline V gene data show CDR1 as LGHNA and CDR2 as YSLEER. CDR3 sequence: CASSQDPLAGGRRTDTQYF. The CDR3, as DNA: TGCGCCAGCAGCCAAGATCCCCTAGCGGGGGGGCGAAGGACAGATACGCAGTATTTT.

V and J are TRBV27 and TRBJ1-4; 7 nucleotides align to TRBD1. V lost 10 bases and J lost 10; bases outside the gene matches: 9. This CDR3 is built from 12 residues. Looked up from germline, CDR1 is MNHEY and CDR2 is SMNVEV (reference sequence). This chain's CDR3 is CATRGGSGKLFF. The CDR3, as DNA: TGTGCCACCAGGGGGGGCAGCGGAAAACTGTTTTTT.

V and J are TRBV3-1 (or the pseudogene TRBV3-2) and TRBJ2-2; 10 bases map to TRBD1. This CDR3 comprises 16 residues. Germline CDR1 and CDR2: LGHDT and YNNKEL (reference sequence). Germline trimming cut 4 bases from V and 4 bases from J; bases unmatched to any gene: 6. The DNA of the CDR3 is TGTGCCAGCAGCCGGGACAGGGGTTCCGGCACCGGGGAGCTGTTTTTT. Its protein is CASSRDRGSGTGELFF.

The chain is built from TRBV5-4 and TRBJ2-1; perhaps TRBD2 as D (6 bases). CDR1 and CDR2 (germline): SGHNT, YYREEE (reference sequence). The CDR3 sequence is 15 residues long. The V end lost 3 bases, the J end lost 3 bases, and 13 bases lay between the germline ends. The CDR3 here is CASSSIGGIYNEQFF. DNA for the CDR3: TGTGCCAGCAGCTCAATCGGGGGAATCTACAATGAGCAGTTCTTC. Complete variable domain (other parts from reference TRBV5-4 and TRBJ2-1): ETGVTQSPTHLIKTRGQQVTLRCSSQSGHNTVSWYQQALGQGPQFIFQYYREEENGRGNFPPRFSGLQFPNYSSELNVNALELDDSALYLCASSSIGGIYNEQFFGPGTRLTVL.

The chain joins TRBV7-9 to TRBJ2-1; weak D call: TRBD2 (5 bases). Trimming removed 4 bases at V and 6 bases at J, with 7 bases between. The CDR3 runs 12 residues. Germline CDR1 reads SEHNR; CDR2 reads FQNEAQ (reference sequence). The CDR3 DNA follows: TGTGCCAGCAGCTCAGAGGGCAATGAGCAGTTCTTC. This encodes CASSSEGNEQFF. The complete variable domain, with remaining parts taken from reference TRBV7-9 and TRBJ2-1, reads DTGVSQNPRHKITKRGQNVTFRCDPISEHNRLYWYRQTLGQGPEFLTYFQNEAQLEKSRLLSDRFSAERPKGSFSTLEIQRTEQGDSAMYLCASSSEGNEQFFGPGTRLTVL.

The rearrangement links TRBV6-6 to TRBJ1-1; 8 bases line up with TRBD1. This CDR3 comprises 17 residues. J lost 5 bases, V lost 5 bases, and 16 bases had no gene match. Germline assignment: CDR1 MNHNY and CDR2 SVGAGI (reference sequence). The CDR3 loop reads CASSPFPGGRGRTEAFF. CDR3 DNA: TGTGCCAGCAGTCCTTTTCCAGGGGGCCGCGGTAGGACTGAAGCTTTCTTT.

This clone is a singleton in its sample. Other DNA variants within this sample encode the same CDR3. CDR3 in amino acids: CASSPDRVYDYGYTF. In DNA form, the CDR3 reads TGCGCCAGCAGCCCCGACAGGGTCTACGACTATGGCTACACCTTC. The chain couples TRBV4-3 to TRBJ1-2; 7 bases fit TRBD1. From germline, CDR1 is LGHNA and CDR2 YSLEER. The CDR3 loop spans 15 amino acids. V shed 4 bases, J shed 3 bases, and the junction held 8 bases outside the gene matches.